This entry lists 8 T cell receptor beta chains sequenced from one sample in a study of naive and memory T cell subsets (dated by TCRdb to about 2017). Library generation was performed with UMI-ligation and nested PCR. TCRdb lists the instrument as Illumina MiSeq. To cover both TRBC1 and TRBC2, the beta constant-region primer consisted of an equimolar mix of two oligonucleotides. TCRdb trimmed the raw reads at Q25, called clones with MiXCR and kept productive beta chains. Rows are unified per CDR3 protein, each entry keeping the most common DNA and genes. The sample table lists 130,000 to 150,000 distinct CDR3 sequences, about 17% of them with a count of one. The ten most abundant clones make up roughly 0.14% of the sample. What was sequenced was naive CD4+ T cells from blood. The sample's cell subset or site label is to be understood as: naive T cells, CD45RA high CD27+. Receptors were obtained from a human donor in good health.

This clonotype was counted once. The chain joins TRBV11-2 to TRBJ1-1, with 8 bases aligning to TRBD1. V was pared by 0 bases and J by 3 bases, with 3 bases of the junction left unmatched. Germline CDR1 reads SGHAT; CDR2 reads FQNNGV. CDR3 size: 15 residues. The CDR3 is CASSLEGTGYTEAFF. In DNA, the CDR3 is TGTGCCAGCAGCTTAGAAGGGACAGGCTACACTGAAGCTTTCTTT.

The V call is TRBV20-1, the J call TRBJ2-1; 8 bases are shared with TRBD2. Germline V lookup: CDR1 DFQATT, CDR2 SNEGSKA (reference sequence). The CDR3 has 12 amino acids. In DNA form, the CDR3 reads TGCACTAGCGGGTCCCTCTTAAATGAGCAGTTCTTC. It encodes CTSGSLLNEQFF.

The rearrangement uses TRBV29-1 and TRBJ2-3, with D possibly matching TRBD1 (6 bases). Between the trimmed V and J ends, which lost 4 bases and 0 bases, there was a span of 14 bases. The CDR3 runs 15 residues. Germline loops: CDR1 SQVTM, CDR2 ANQGSEA. CDR3 in amino acids: CSVGRQDTSTDTQYF. The CDR3 DNA reads TGCAGCGTTGGTCGACAGGACACTAGCACAGATACGCAGTATTTT.

In regard to this clonotype: One junction end does not reproduce the germline sequence, and a read error may be involved. The chain's CDR3 is CASSINSGNSGELFF. CDR3 coding DNA: TGTGCCAGCAGCATTAATAGCGGGAACTCCGGGGAGCTGTTTTTT. The rearrangement uses TRBV7-3 and TRBJ2-2, with 8 bases identical to TRBD2. The germline gives CDR1 SGHTA, CDR2 FQGTGA. The CDR3 is 15 amino acids.

This clonotype was observed a few times. The chain uses TRBV6-5 and TRBJ1-2; D unresolved. Per the germline V gene, CDR1 is MNHEY and CDR2 is SVGAGI. V shed 5 bases and J shed 8 bases, with 18 bases lying between them. This CDR3 contains 14 residues. For the CDR3, the DNA is TGTGCCAGCAGTCGTTCTGTGGAGGGTCTCGGCTACACCTTC. Translated, it gives CASSRSVEGLGYTF.

This clonotype turned up a few times. The genes are TRBV20-1 and TRBJ2-3; 7 bases agree with TRBD2. The V and J ends lost 5 bases and 0 bases, in that order; junction bases with no gene match: 8. The CDR3 is 15 amino acids. Germline-derived CDR1 and CDR2 are DFQATT and SNEGSKA (reference sequence). The CDR3 DNA follows: TGCAGTGCTTCCCTAGCGGACCCTAGCACAGATACGCAGTATTTT. This sequence encodes CSASLADPSTDTQYF.

This clonotype was observed a few times. The chain is built from TRBV20-1 and TRBJ2-5; no definite D call. V lost 3 bases to trimming and J lost 2 bases, with 16 bases between them. This CDR3 is built from 15 residues. Germline CDR1 is DFQATT and CDR2 is SNEGSKA (reference sequence). The CDR3 spells CSARPILVLQETQYF. CDR3 nucleotide sequence: TGCAGTGCTAGGCCTATATTGGTACTACAAGAGACCCAGTACTTC.

The V gene is TRBV2, the J gene TRBJ1-5, with a possible D match to TRBD1 (6 bases). Trimming shortened V by 7 bases and J by 4 bases, and 14 bases separated the two germline ends. Germline-derived CDR1 and CDR2 are SNHLY and FYNNEI. The CDR3 is 14 amino acids. This CDR3 reads CASKITGLNQPQHF. The CDR3 DNA reads TGTGCCAGCAAGATCACAGGGCTTAATCAGCCCCAGCATTTT.